Described below is a single TCR beta chain sequence and its context. The antigen remains unidentified. This PCR relied on a set of 60 Vbeta primers and 13 Jbeta primers. Only in-frame clones appear in the TCRdb table, and some are missing; sequencing was by immunoSEQ multiplex PCR. The sample records some 170,000 clones, approximately 76% being singletons. The sample comes from a study of cytomegalovirus exposure and HLA in healthy donors. The CDR3 consists of 14 residues. Trimming at V came to 6 bases and at J to 1 base, leaving 2 bases not matched to a gene. Per germline, CDR1 MDHEN and CDR2 SYDVKM. Study-level points and caveats: In most subjects, TCR beta sequences reportedly gave accurate predictions of HLA-A and HLA-B alleles.

Sequenced input: PBMCs. The source is a man aged 55 to 69 in good health and CMV-seronegative. This sequence joins TRBV28 and TRBJ1-3; the match to TRBD1 covers 8 bases. CDR3 loop: CASSRTGSGNTIYF. CDR3 DNA: TGTGCCAGCAGCCGGACAGGGTCTGGAAACACCATATATTTT. Based on the CDR3 plus reference TRBV28 and TRBJ1-3, the full variable domain is DVKVTQSSRYLVKRTGEKVFLECVQDMDHENMFWYRQDPGLGLRLIYFSYDVKMKEKGDIPEGYSVSREKKERFSLILESASTNQTSMYLCASSRTGSGNTIYFGEGSWLTVV.